Given below is one T cell receptor (beta chain) in context. TCRdb reprocessed the RT-PCR reads via MiXCR and lists one record per CDR3 protein. The profile covers around 530,000 distinct CDR3 sequences, with 12% appearing a single time and more than 8.5% taken by the ten largest. This CDR3 region has 14 residues. Germline CDR1 KGHDR, CDR2 SFDVKD. Trimming removed 2 bases from V and 4 bases from J, with 8 bases in between. The source of the sample is a study of response to subunit inactivated influenza vaccine. The TCR originated in a man aged 50 to 59 who received an inactivated influenza vaccine. The sample consisted of PBMCs from blood, taken on the day of vaccination. This sequence joins TRBV24-1 and TRBJ1-5; unclear D gene. The CDR3 is CATSDWNRNQPQHF. CDR3 DNA sequence: TGTGCCACCAGTGATTGGAATAGAAATCAGCCCCAGCATTTT.